Below, 3 T cell receptor beta chains from the same sample are listed, as sequenced in a study of blood T cells in healthy people across ages. Using a J-beta primer mix together with a sample-barcoded 5' primer, a second PCR was run for roughly 7 to 11 cycles. TCRdb reprocessed the 5' RACE reads with MiXCR, giving one entry per CDR3 protein. The sample includes approximately 810,000 distinct CDR3 sequences, 29% seen only once; the top ten take 17%. The sample comprised blood. These receptors all come from a woman older than 75 in good health.

J is TRBJ2-3 and V is TRBV13; D not certain. V lost 5 bases and J lost 2, with 20 bases in between. The germline V gene has CDR1 PRHDT and CDR2 FYEKMQ (reference sequence). The CDR3 has 17 residues. The CDR3 nucleotides are TGTGCCAGCAGCCCCCCGCCCCTGGGCAGTCACACAGATACGCAGTATTTT. This codes for CASSPPPLGSHTDTQYF.

This clonotype was seen repeatedly, ten times or more. One end of the junction does not line up with germline, which may come from a read error. V usage is TRBV20-1 and J usage is TRBJ2-5; D is unresolved. CDR1 and CDR2 from the germline V gene are DFQATT and SNEGSKA (reference sequence). The CDR3 runs 10 residues. The CDR3: CSARGETQYF. Here the CDR3 DNA reads TGCAGTGCAAGAGGCGAGACCCAGTACTTC.

In its sample, this clonotype was seen many times. CDR3 DNA: TGCAGTGCAGGACCCCGTCTTGAGACCCAGTACTTC. It is translated as CSAGPRLETQYF. The chain combines TRBV20-1 with TRBJ2-5; D not resolved. The CDR3 spans 12 residues. V lost 6 bases to trimming and J lost 5 bases, with 13 bases between them. Per the germline V gene, CDR1 is DFQATT and CDR2 is SNEGSKA (reference sequence).